The rows below give T cell receptor beta chains drawn from one sample of a study of shared clonotypes between healthy human individuals. Sequencing used immunoSEQ multiplex PCR; TCRdb keeps in-frame clones, though not all of them. The table has over a million clones, roughly 96% seen once. Material for sequencing was naive CD4+ T cells sorted from blood. Source of these receptors: a man younger than 40 in good health. The CDR3 runs from the conserved cysteine through the conserved F or W. A D gene is named only where the DNA matches it firmly. A row's size may be missing; if present it is once, few, many or a size class.

clone size: NA
J gene: TRBJ2-2
D gene: TRBD2
V gene: TRBV5-1
CDR3 DNA: TGCGCCAGCAGCTTAGCGGGAGGATCCACCGGGGAGCTGTTTTTT
CDR3 protein: CASSLAGGSTGELFF

clone size: NA
J gene: TRBJ2-7
D gene: TRBD1
V gene: TRBV20-1
CDR3 DNA: TGCAGTGCTGGACAGGTGGACGAGCAGTACTTC
CDR3 protein: CSAGQVDEQYF

clone size: NA
J gene: TRBJ2-7
D gene: NA
V gene: TRBV7-7
CDR3 DNA: TGTGCCAGCAGCTTAGGGGGGGTAGAGTACTTC
CDR3 protein: CASSLGGVEYF

clone size: NA
J gene: TRBJ2-7
D gene: NA
V gene: TRBV10-1
CDR3 DNA: TGCGCCAGCACCATCACCTACGAGCAGTACTTC
CDR3 protein: CASTITYEQYF

clone size: NA
J gene: TRBJ2-5
D gene: TRBD2
V gene: TRBV7-9
CDR3 DNA: TGTGCCAGCAGTCTACCCATTATTCCGGGACTAGCGGAAGAGACCCAGTACTTC
CDR3 protein: CASSLPIIPGLAEETQYF

clone size: few
J gene: TRBJ2-1
D gene: NA
V gene: TRBV11-2
CDR3 DNA: TGTGCCAGCAGCCCGCCGCGGAGGGGGTTTTACAATGAGCAGTTCTTC
CDR3 protein: CASSPPRRGFYNEQFF

clone size: NA
J gene: TRBJ1-2
D gene: NA
V gene: TRBV7-2
CDR3 DNA: TGTGCCAGCAGCTTACTCGGTCCGAGGACGGACTATGGCTACACTTTC
CDR3 protein: CASSLLGPRTDYGYTF

clone size: NA
J gene: TRBJ2-2
D gene: NA
V gene: TRBV27
CDR3 DNA: TGTGCCAGCAGTCGTTTTTTCGGGAGGAACACCGGGGAGCTGTTTTTT
CDR3 protein: CASSRFFGRNTGELFF

clone size: NA
J gene: TRBJ1-5
D gene: NA
V gene: TRBV19
CDR3 DNA: TGTGCCAGTAGTATCGGGTACAGGGTGCGCAATCAGCCCCAGCATTTT
CDR3 protein: CASSIGYRVRNQPQHF

clone size: NA
J gene: TRBJ2-1
D gene: NA
V gene: TRBV7-2
CDR3 DNA: TGTGCCAGCAGCTTAAGGGCAGGCGCCCCCTACAATGAGCAGTTCTTC
CDR3 protein: CASSLRAGAPYNEQFF

clone size: NA
J gene: TRBJ2-7
D gene: TRBD2
V gene: TRBV6-5
CDR3 DNA: TGTGCCAGCAGGCGGGACTACCAGACCTACGAGCAGTACTTC
CDR3 protein: CASRRDYQTYEQYF

clone size: NA
J gene: TRBJ2-3
D gene: TRBD2
V gene: TRBV27
CDR3 DNA: TGTGCCAGCAGTTTTCTCTGGGGACTAGCGGGAGGGCCTAGCACAGATACGCAGTATTTT
CDR3 protein: CASSFLWGLAGGPSTDTQYF

clone size: NA
J gene: TRBJ2-1
D gene: TRBD2
V gene: TRBV7-6
CDR3 DNA: TGTGCCAGCAGCAAGTGGACTAGCGGGAGCGAGAGCGACAATGAGCAGTTCTTC
CDR3 protein: CASSKWTSGSESDNEQFF

clone size: NA
J gene: TRBJ1-5
D gene: NA
V gene: TRBV28
CDR3 DNA: TGTGCCAGCAGTTTGGATAGGGGCAATCAGCCCCAGCATTTT
CDR3 protein: CASSLDRGNQPQHF

clone size: NA
J gene: TRBJ1-3
D gene: NA
V gene: TRBV5-4
CDR3 DNA: TGTGCCAGCAGCTTTGGAAGCAACTCTGGAAACACCATATATTTT
CDR3 protein: CASSFGSNSGNTIYF

clone size: NA
J gene: TRBJ2-1
D gene: TRBD2
V gene: TRBV10-3
CDR3 DNA: TGTGCCTCTCATCCAAAACCCCCAGGACTAGCGTCCTACAATGAGCAGTTCTTC
CDR3 protein: CASHPKPPGLASYNEQFF